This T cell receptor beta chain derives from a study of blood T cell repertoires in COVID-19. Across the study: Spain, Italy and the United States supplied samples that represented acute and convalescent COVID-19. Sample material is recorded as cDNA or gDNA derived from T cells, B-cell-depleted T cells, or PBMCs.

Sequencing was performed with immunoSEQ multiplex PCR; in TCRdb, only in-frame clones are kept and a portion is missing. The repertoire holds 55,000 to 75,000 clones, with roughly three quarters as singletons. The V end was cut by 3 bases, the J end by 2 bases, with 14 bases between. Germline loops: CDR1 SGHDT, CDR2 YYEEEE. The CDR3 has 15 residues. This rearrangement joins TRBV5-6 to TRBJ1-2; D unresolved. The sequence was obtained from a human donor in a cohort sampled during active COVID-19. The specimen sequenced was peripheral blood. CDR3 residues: CASSSLGGSNYGYTF. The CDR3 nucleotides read TGTGCCAGCAGCTCCCTCGGAGGCTCCAACTATGGCTACACCTTC.